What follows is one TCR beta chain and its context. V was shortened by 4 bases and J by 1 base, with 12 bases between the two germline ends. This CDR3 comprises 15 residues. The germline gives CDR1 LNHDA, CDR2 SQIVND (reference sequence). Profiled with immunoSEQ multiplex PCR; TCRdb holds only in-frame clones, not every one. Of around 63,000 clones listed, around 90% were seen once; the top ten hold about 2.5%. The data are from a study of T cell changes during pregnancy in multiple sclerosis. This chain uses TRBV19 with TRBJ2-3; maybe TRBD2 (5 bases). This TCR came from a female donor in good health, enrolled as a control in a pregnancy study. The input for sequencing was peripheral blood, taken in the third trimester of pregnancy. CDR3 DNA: TGTGCCAGTAGTAATCGACCCGGGGGCACAGATACGCAGTATTTT. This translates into CASSNRPGGTDTQYF.